Each of the 17 T cell receptor beta chains below was sequenced from the same sample in a study of blood T cell repertoires in COVID-19. Profiling relied on immunoSEQ multiplex PCR, and the TCRdb table lists in-frame clones only, not all of them. This repertoire shows about 270,000 clones, more than 75% found once; its top ten account for about 14%. The sequencing input was PBMCs or T cells enriched from blood (not recorded which). The origin of the receptors is a young man who had recovered from COVID-19.

This chain uses TRBV11-1 with TRBJ2-1; no reliable D call. Trimming removed 5 bases from V and 6 bases from J, with 17 bases in between. The CDR3 runs to 15 residues. Germline V lookup: CDR1 SGHAT, CDR2 FQDESV (reference sequence). In nucleotides, the CDR3 is TGTGCCAGCAGCCCAGTCCGAAACTACGGCAATGAGCAGTTCTTC. This encodes CASSPVRNYGNEQFF.

The chain joins TRBV5-1 to TRBJ1-5, with 7 bases fitting TRBD1. This CDR3 has 15 amino acids. Germline V gene data show CDR1 as SGHRS and CDR2 as YFSETQ. V shed 2 bases, J shed 5 bases, and the junction held 7 bases outside the gene matches. CDR3 coding DNA: TGCGCCAGCAGCTTTAGACAGGGACCGTATCAGCCCCAGCATTTT. It yields the protein CASSFRQGPYQPQHF. The entire variable domain, with the rest obtained from reference TRBV5-1 and TRBJ1-5, is as follows: KAGVTQTPRYLIKTRGQQVTLSCSPISGHRSVSWYQQTPGQGLQFLFEYFSETQRNKGNFPGRFSGRQFSNSRSEMNVSTLELGDSALYLCASSFRQGPYQPQHFGDGTRLSIL.

This clone was seen only once. The V and J genes are TRBV19 and TRBJ1-5; D is perhaps TRBD1 (6 bases). The CDR3 loop spans 15 amino acids. Trimming pared 5 bases from V and 4 bases from J, leaving 15 bases between. CDR1 is LNHDA and CDR2 is SQIVND in the germline V gene (reference sequence). The CDR3 coding sequence is TGTGCCAGTAGTTCAGGGACAAGGGTTAATCAGCCCCAGCATTTT. This sequence encodes CASSSGTRVNQPQHF.

This chain links TRBV5-4 with TRBJ1-4; 8 bases match TRBD1. CDR1 is SGHNT and CDR2 is YYREEE in the germline V gene (reference sequence). J lost 4 bases, V lost 4 bases, and 6 bases had no gene match. The CDR3 is made up of 15 amino acids. The CDR3 DNA reads TGTGCCAGCAGCCCACGGACAGGGTATAATGAAAAACTGTTTTTT. Protein: CASSPRTGYNEKLFF.

The chain is built from TRBV6-5 and TRBJ1-6; D ambiguous. Germline V gene data show CDR1 as MNHEY and CDR2 as SVGAGI. The CDR3 totals 15 residues. With 2 bases removed from V and 8 bases from J, the gap between germline ends came to 13 bases. The CDR3 region has the DNA TGTGCCAGCAGTTACGCGGGAATAAGCCATTCACCCCTCCACTTT. This sequence encodes CASSYAGISHSPLHF.

The rearrangement joins TRBV6-5 to TRBJ2-3; 13 bases match TRBD2. This CDR3 spans 14 amino acids. Germline V CDR1 and CDR2: MNHEY, SVGAGI. V dropped 10 bases and J dropped 5; count of bases not matched to a gene: 6. The CDR3 reads CAIGLAGEVDTQYF. CDR3 nucleotides: TGTGCCATCGGACTAGCGGGAGAGGTAGATACGCAGTATTTT.

The chain joins TRBV2 to TRBJ1-1; D is possibly TRBD1 (6 bases). CDR1 is SNHLY, CDR2 FYNNEI, per germline. The CDR3 has 13 amino acids. V shed 6 bases and J shed 1 base, with 9 bases lying between them. The CDR3 DNA follows: TGTGCCAGCAGGGGACAACCGAACACTGAAGCTTTCTTT. It encodes CASRGQPNTEAFF.

J is TRBJ1-2 and V is TRBV6-5; no definite D call. Germline assignment: CDR1 MNHEY and CDR2 SVGAGI. Trimming cost V 7 bases and J 5 bases, with 14 bases left between them. The CDR3 is 13 residues long. The CDR3 coding sequence is TGTGCCAGCACCGCCGCGGGAATTTATGGCTACACCTTC. Protein product: CASTAAGIYGYTF.

This clone was seen once. This chain joins TRBV24-1 and TRBJ1-5; 11 bases are shared with TRBD1. Per germline, CDR1 KGHDR and CDR2 SFDVKD. CDR3 size: 13 residues. Germline trimming cut 7 bases from V and 6 bases from J; bases unmatched to any gene: 1. The CDR3 spells CATRGQGGQPQHF. CDR3 coding DNA: TGTGCCACCAGGGGACAGGGGGGTCAGCCCCAGCATTTT.

This chain joins TRBV18 and TRBJ2-7; tentatively, D is TRBD1 (5 bases). Germline V CDR1 and CDR2: KGHSH, LQKENI. The CDR3 totals 14 residues. The ends were cut back, 2 bases at V and 0 bases at J, with 8 bases in the middle. In DNA form, the CDR3 reads TGTGCCAGCTCACCAGACAGTACCTCCTACGAGCAGTACTTC. Amino acid sequence: CASSPDSTSYEQYF. Using reference TRBV18 and TRBJ2-7 for the parts outside the CDR3, the full variable domain is NAGVMQNPRHLVRRRGQEARLRCSPMKGHSHVYWYRQLPEEGLKFMVYLQKENIIDESGMPKERFSAEFPKEGPSILRIQQVVRGDSAAYFCASSPDSTSYEQYFGPGTRLTVT.

Note on this clone: The junction does not match germline at one end; this may be a read error. The chain combines TRBV7-6 with TRBJ1-1; no firm D call. Germline V gene lookup returns CDR1 SGHVS and CDR2 FNYEAQ. There are 15 residues in the CDR3. The CDR3 DNA follows: TGTGCCAGCAGTTTAGGGCAGGACTTGAACACTGAAGCTTTCTTT. Translating it yields CASSLGQDLNTEAFF.

The chain uses TRBV4-1 and TRBJ1-1; TRBD1 matches 9 bases. J lost 5 bases, V lost 3 bases, and 7 bases had no gene match. Germline CDR1 and CDR2: MGHRA and YSYEKL. This CDR3 region has 15 residues. CDR3 in DNA: TGCGCCAGCAGCCACCCGGGACAGGGATTAACTGAAGCTTTCTTT. Its translation is CASSHPGQGLTEAFF.

The CDR3 is CASIAPRDTGELFF. Written as DNA, the CDR3 is TGTGCCAGTATAGCGCCAAGAGACACCGGGGAGCTGTTTTTT. The chain links TRBV19 to TRBJ2-2; D perhaps matches TRBD2 (5 bases). V gave up 7 bases and J gave up 3 bases, with 12 bases separating them. CDR1 LNHDA and CDR2 SQIVND come from the germline V gene (reference sequence). The CDR3 is 14 residues long.

The chain links TRBV18 to TRBJ2-7; maybe TRBD2 (6 bases). CDR3 length: 15 residues. V was trimmed by 2 bases and J by 3 bases, leaving 14 bases between them. Germline values: CDR1 KGHSH, CDR2 LQKENI. The CDR3 coding sequence is TGTGCCAGCTCACCAAACGGAGGGCCAGGCTACGAGCAGTACTTC. Its translation is CASSPNGGPGYEQYF.

This chain joins TRBV9 and TRBJ2-7; D might be TRBD1 (5 bases). Germline CDR1 SGDLS, CDR2 YYNGEE. The V end lost 1 base, the J end lost 4 bases, and 12 bases lay between the germline ends. The CDR3 runs to 14 residues. As DNA, the CDR3 is TGTGCCAGCAGCGTACGATCAGGGCCATACGAGCAGTACTTC. This codes for CASSVRSGPYEQYF.

The chain uses TRBV30 and TRBJ1-6; perhaps TRBD1 as D (6 bases). Trimming took 3 bases from V and 5 from J, leaving 14 bases between them. The germline V gene encodes CDR1 GTSNPN and CDR2 SVGIG (reference sequence). CDR3 length: 15 residues. CDR3 region: CAWRHPGGHNSPLHF. CDR3 in DNA: TGTGCCTGGAGACATCCTGGGGGCCATAATTCACCCCTCCACTTT.

The V and J genes are TRBV27 and TRBJ2-3; 14 bases match TRBD2. CDR1 and CDR2 (germline): MNHEY, SMNVEV (reference sequence). The CDR3 consists of 16 residues. V trimming: 4 bases; J trimming: 4 bases; junction bases outside the gene matches: 4. CDR3 in DNA: TGTGCCAGCAGTTCCCCGACTAGCGGGAGGGCAGATACGCAGTATTTT. It codes for CASSSPTSGRADTQYF.